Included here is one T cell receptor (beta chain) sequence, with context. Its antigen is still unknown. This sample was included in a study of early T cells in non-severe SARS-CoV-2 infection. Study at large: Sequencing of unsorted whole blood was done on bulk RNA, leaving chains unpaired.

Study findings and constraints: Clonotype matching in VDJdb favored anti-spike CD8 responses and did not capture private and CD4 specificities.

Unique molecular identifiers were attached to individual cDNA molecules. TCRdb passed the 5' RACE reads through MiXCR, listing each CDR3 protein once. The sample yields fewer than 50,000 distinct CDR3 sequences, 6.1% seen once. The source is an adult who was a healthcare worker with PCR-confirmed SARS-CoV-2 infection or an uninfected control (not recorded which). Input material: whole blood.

The CDR3 DNA reads as TGTGCCAGCAGCGTAGGCCGTTACAATGAGCAGTTCTTC. Its translation: CASSVGRYNEQFF. This chain uses TRBV9 with TRBJ2-1; D remains ambiguous. The CDR3 is made up of 13 amino acids. Trimming removed 0 bases from V and 4 bases from J, with 5 bases in between. CDR1 is SGDLS and CDR2 is YYNGEE in the germline V gene.